Below are 6 T cell receptor beta chains sequenced from a single sample in a study of blood T cell repertoires in COVID-19. The method was immunoSEQ multiplex PCR; TCRdb's version includes in-frame clones alone and lacks a portion of them. The sample shows about 200,000 clones, roughly 86% of them seen only once. The sample was PBMCs or T cells enriched from blood (not recorded which). These receptors were obtained from a man in his forties with acute COVID-19.

The chain carries TRBV10-2 and TRBJ2-7; TRBD2 might be the D (5 bases). The length of the CDR3 is 12 residues. V lost 6 bases and J lost 7, with 13 bases in between. Germline values: CDR1 WSHSY, CDR2 SAAADI. CDR3 DNA sequence: TGCGCCAGCAGAGGGAAATTAGCGGAGCAGTACTTC. It specifies CASRGKLAEQYF.

This clone was picked up a small number of times. The V call is TRBV6-1, the J call TRBJ1-1, with a possible D match to TRBD1 (5 bases). The CDR3 has 14 residues. CDR1 is MNHNS and CDR2 is SASEGT in the germline V gene. V was shortened by 3 bases and J by 5 bases, with 13 bases between the two germline ends. The CDR3 DNA sequence: TGTGCCAGCAGTGAGTATGGGGCGCAAACTGAAGCTTTCTTT. As protein: CASSEYGAQTEAFF.

The J gene is TRBJ2-5, the V gene TRBV7-9, with 11 bases that match TRBD2. Trimming removed 2 bases from V and 4 bases from J; junction bases left unmatched: 9. Germline loops: CDR1 SEHNR, CDR2 FQNEAQ (reference sequence). The CDR3 is 17 residues long. CDR3 nucleotide sequence: TGTGCCAGCAGCTTATTAGCGGGAGGGCCCCGATCAGAGACCCAGTACTTC. This gives the protein CASSLLAGGPRSETQYF.

The chain carries TRBV24-1 and TRBJ2-5; 7 nucleotides match TRBD2. CDR1 and CDR2 from the germline V gene are KGHDR and SFDVKD. CDR3 length equals 15 residues. V lost 2 bases, J lost 7 bases, and 9 bases stayed unmatched. The CDR3 loop reads CATSDSGLPGGTQYF. For the CDR3, the DNA is TGTGCCACCAGTGATTCTGGACTTCCGGGGGGGACCCAGTACTTC.

The V gene is TRBV27, the J gene TRBJ2-1; D may be TRBD1 (6 bases). CDR1 and CDR2 (germline): MNHEY, SMNVEV (reference sequence). V dropped 2 bases and J dropped 4 bases, with 6 bases sitting between them. CDR3 length: 13 amino acids. This chain's CDR3 is CASSLQGYNEQFF. The CDR3 DNA follows: TGTGCCAGCAGTTTACAGGGGTACAATGAGCAGTTCTTC.

CDR3 residues: CASSPRTGNGEQFF. Written as DNA, the CDR3 is TGTGCCAGCTCCCCAAGGACAGGGAATGGTGAGCAGTTCTTC. The chain combines TRBV18 with TRBJ2-1; 8 bases align to TRBD1. The CDR3 consists of 14 residues. V gave up 6 bases and J gave up 9 bases; unmatched junction bases: 10. Germline lookup yields CDR1 KGHSH and CDR2 LQKENI.